This T cell receptor beta chain originates from a study of T cell responses to AZD1222 COVID-19 vaccine. The study's findings and limits: There were vaccine-associated CD4 TCRs across spike, dominant at 160-218 and 743-854. Unmutated variant regions reportedly attract nearly half of all spike-specific TCRs. Clonal diversity may have been underestimated in mostly white British donors.

On this clone itself: Antigen: not known.

TCRdb's table, derived via immunoSEQ multiplex PCR, lists solely in-frame clones and lacks some. The sample has around 130,000 clones, more than 90% seen once; the top ten hold 1.5% to 2%. The source is an adult who received the AZD1222 COVID-19 vaccine. The sequenced sample was peripheral blood, obtained 28 days after the second AZD1222 dose.

The DNA of the CDR3 is TGTGCCAGTAGCCCCCCGAGGCTAGCGGGAGTAAGCAATGAGCAGTTCTTC. It codes for CASSPPRLAGVSNEQFF. The chain employs TRBV19 and TRBJ2-1, with 10 bases fitting TRBD2. J gave up 6 bases and V 6 bases, and 14 bases lay outside the gene matches. Germline assignment: CDR1 LNHDA and CDR2 SQIVND (reference sequence). CDR3 size: 17 residues.